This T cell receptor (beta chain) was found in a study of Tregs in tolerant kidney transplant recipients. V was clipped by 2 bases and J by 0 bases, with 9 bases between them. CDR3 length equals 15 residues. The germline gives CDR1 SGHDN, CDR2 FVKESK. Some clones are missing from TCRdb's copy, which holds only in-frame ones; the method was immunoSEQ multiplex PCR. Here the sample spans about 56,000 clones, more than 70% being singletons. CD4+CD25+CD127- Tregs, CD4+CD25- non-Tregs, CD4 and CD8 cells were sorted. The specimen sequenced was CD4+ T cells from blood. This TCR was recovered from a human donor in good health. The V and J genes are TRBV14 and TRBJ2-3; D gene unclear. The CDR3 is CASSQRLGSTDTQYF. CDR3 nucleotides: TGTGCCAGCAGCCAACGGCTCGGGAGCACAGATACGCAGTATTTT.